The rows below give T cell receptor beta chains drawn from one sample of a study of blood T cell repertoires in COVID-19. The method was immunoSEQ multiplex PCR; TCRdb's version includes in-frame clones alone and lacks a portion of them. The sample holds 270,000 or so clones, just over 90% seen once. The sequencing sample was made of PBMCs or T cells enriched from blood (not recorded which). The source is a woman between 40 and 50 years old with acute COVID-19. The CDR3 runs from the conserved cysteine through the conserved F or W. D genes are given only for firm matches. Some rows have no size entry. The others give once, few or many, or a class for an expanded clone.

abundance	d_gene	j_gene	v_gene	CDR3aa	CDR3nt
NA	TRBD1	TRBJ2-7	TRBV5-4	CASSSGGDRLSEQYF	TGTGCCAGCAGCTCTGGAGGGGACAGGTTATCCGAGCAGTACTTC
NA	NA	TRBJ2-1	TRBV19	CASGSYNEQFF	TGTGCCAGCGGCTCCTACAATGAGCAGTTCTTC
NA	TRBD2	TRBJ2-7	TRBV11-2	CASSPGLAESYEQYF	TGTGCCAGCAGCCCTGGACTAGCGGAATCCTACGAGCAGTACTTC
NA	TRBD1	TRBJ1-6	TRBV7-9	CASSSQGAGANSPLHF	TGTGCCAGCAGCTCCCAGGGGGCAGGGGCGAATTCACCCCTCCACTTT
NA	NA	TRBJ2-7	TRBV28	CASRPGGGRGYEQYF	TGTGCCAGCAGACCCGGCGGGGGCAGGGGTTACGAGCAGTACTTC
NA	TRBD2	TRBJ2-4	TRBV5-1	CASSSQTSGGLVAKNIQYF	TGCGCCAGCAGCTCGCAGACTAGCGGGGGTTTGGTGGCCAAAAACATTCAGTACTTC
NA	NA	TRBJ1-1	TRBV25-1	CASSKTMNTEAFF	TGTGCCAGCAGTAAGACAATGAACACTGAAGCTTTCTTT
NA	NA	TRBJ2-1	TRBV14	CASSQDTGVLNEQFF	TGTGCCAGCAGCCAAGACACGGGAGTTTTGAATGAGCAGTTCTTC
NA	NA	TRBJ2-3	TRBV25-1	CASRVGGRDTDTQYF	TGTGCCAGCAGGGTAGGGGGACGAGACACAGATACGCAGTATTTT
NA	NA	TRBJ1-2	TRBV7-2	CASSLGPTENYGYTF	TGTGCCAGCAGCTTAGGACCGACTGAAAACTATGGCTACACCTTC
NA	TRBD1	TRBJ2-1	TRBV7-2	CASSSTGTVVSNEQFF	TGTGCCAGCAGCTCAACCGGGACAGTCGTTTCCAATGAGCAGTTCTTC
NA	NA	TRBJ1-1	TRBV6-4	CARQNTEAFF	TGTGCCCGACAGAACACTGAAGCTTTCTTT
NA	NA	TRBJ1-1	TRBV5-4	CASSAVRSLNTEAFF	TGTGCCAGCAGCGCCGTACGGTCGCTGAACACTGAAGCTTTCTTT
NA	NA	TRBJ1-1	TRBV6-5	CASSYSVDRLNTEAFF	TGTGCCAGCAGTTACTCCGTCGACAGGCTTAACACTGAAGCTTTCTTT
NA	TRBD1	TRBJ1-6	TRBV3-1/TRBV3-2	CASSQRTGGSPLHF	TGTGCCAGCAGCCAACGAACAGGGGGTTCCCCCCTCCACTTT
once	TRBD1	TRBJ1-6	TRBV2	CASREGQQNSPLHF	TGTGCCAGCAGAGAGGGACAGCAGAATTCACCCCTCCACTTT
NA	TRBD1	TRBJ2-1	TRBV5-4	CASSLEQGASEQFF	TGTGCCAGCAGCTTGGAACAGGGGGCTAGTGAGCAGTTCTTC
once	TRBD2	TRBJ2-3	TRBV19	CASSPLGTSGGTDTQYF	TGTGCCAGTAGTCCCCTGGGGACTAGCGGCGGCACAGATACGCAGTATTTT
NA	NA	TRBJ1-4	TRBV5-1	CASSFGGGADEKLFF	TGCGCCAGCAGCTTCGGGGGGGGCGCGGATGAAAAACTGTTTTTT
NA	NA	TRBJ2-2	TRBV19	CASKHRVDTGELFF	TGTGCCAGTAAACACAGGGTCGACACCGGGGAGCTGTTTTTT
NA	NA	TRBJ1-6	TRBV30	CACDKNSPLHF	TGTGCCTGCGACAAGAATTCACCCCTCCACTTT
NA	NA	TRBJ2-1	TRBV5-5	CASSSHHRPRVSNEQFF	TGTGCCAGCAGCTCGCATCACAGGCCAAGGGTGTCGAATGAGCAGTTCTTC
NA	NA	TRBJ1-4	TRBV5-6	CASSLEGTGEKLFF	TGTGCCAGCAGCTTGGAGGGAACGGGGGAAAAACTGTTTTTT
NA	NA	TRBJ2-5	TRBV9	CASSVSSRGETQYF	TGTGCCAGCAGCGTCTCCTCACGAGGGGAGACCCAGTACTTC
NA	TRBD1	TRBJ2-7	TRBV5-4	CASRIGGQGNNEQYF	TGTGCCAGCAGAATTGGGGGACAGGGGAACAACGAGCAGTACTTC